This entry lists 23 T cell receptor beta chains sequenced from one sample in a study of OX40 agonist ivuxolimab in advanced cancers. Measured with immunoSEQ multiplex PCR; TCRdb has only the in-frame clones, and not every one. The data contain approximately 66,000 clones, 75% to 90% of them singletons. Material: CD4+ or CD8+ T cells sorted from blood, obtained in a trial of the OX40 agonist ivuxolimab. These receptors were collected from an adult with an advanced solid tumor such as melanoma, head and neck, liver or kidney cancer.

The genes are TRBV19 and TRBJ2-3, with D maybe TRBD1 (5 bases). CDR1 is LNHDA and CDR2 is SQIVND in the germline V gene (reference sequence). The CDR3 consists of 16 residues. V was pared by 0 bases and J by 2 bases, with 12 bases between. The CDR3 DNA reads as TGTGCCAGTAGTATAGATGGCGGACATAACACAGATACGCAGTATTTT. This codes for CASSIDGGHNTDTQYF. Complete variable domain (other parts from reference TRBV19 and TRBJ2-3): DGGITQSPKYLFRKEGQNVTLSCEQNLNHDAMYWYRQDPGQGLRLIYYSQIVNDFQKGDIAEGYSVSREKKESFPLTVTSAQKNPTAFYLCASSIDGGHNTDTQYFGPGTRLTVL.

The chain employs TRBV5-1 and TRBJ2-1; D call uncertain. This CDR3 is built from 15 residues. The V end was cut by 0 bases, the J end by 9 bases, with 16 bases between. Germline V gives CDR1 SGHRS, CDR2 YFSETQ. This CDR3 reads CASSLGERPESEQFF. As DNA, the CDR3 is TGCGCCAGCAGCTTGGGGGAAAGGCCCGAGTCTGAGCAGTTCTTC.

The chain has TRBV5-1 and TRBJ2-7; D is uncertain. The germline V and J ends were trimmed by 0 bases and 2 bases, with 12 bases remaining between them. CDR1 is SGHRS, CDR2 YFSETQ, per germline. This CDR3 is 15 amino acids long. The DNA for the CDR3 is TGCGCCAGCAGCTTGGAGGTTTCGGATACCTACGAGCAGTACTTC. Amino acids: CASSLEVSDTYEQYF.

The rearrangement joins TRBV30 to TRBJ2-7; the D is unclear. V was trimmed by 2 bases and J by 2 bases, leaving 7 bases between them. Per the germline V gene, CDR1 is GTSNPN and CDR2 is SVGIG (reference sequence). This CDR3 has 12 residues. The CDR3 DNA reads TGTGCCTGGAGTCGAAGGGCCTACGAGCAGTACTTC. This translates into CAWSRRAYEQYF.

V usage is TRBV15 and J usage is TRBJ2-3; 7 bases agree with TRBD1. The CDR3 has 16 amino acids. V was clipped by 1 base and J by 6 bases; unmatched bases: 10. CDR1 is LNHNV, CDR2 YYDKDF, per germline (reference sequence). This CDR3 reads CATSRVNRGAIDTQYF. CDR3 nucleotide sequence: TGTGCCACCAGCAGAGTCAACAGGGGAGCCATTGATACGCAGTATTTT.

The DNA of the CDR3 is TGTGCCAGCAGTTCCCATAGCGGGAGTGGCACAGATACGCAGTATTTT. The encoded protein is CASSSHSGSGTDTQYF. The chain links TRBV28 to TRBJ2-3; the match to TRBD2 covers 9 bases. CDR1 and CDR2 (germline): MDHEN, SYDVKM. This CDR3 spans 16 amino acids. V dropped 4 bases and J dropped 1; count of bases not matched to a gene: 6.

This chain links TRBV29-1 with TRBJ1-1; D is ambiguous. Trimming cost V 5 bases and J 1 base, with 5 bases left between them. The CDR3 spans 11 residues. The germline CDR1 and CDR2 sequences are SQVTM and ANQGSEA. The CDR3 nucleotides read TGCAGCGTTCGACAGAACACTGAAGCTTTCTTT. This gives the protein CSVRQNTEAFF.

CDR3 amino acids: CASSLSSLETQYF. The CDR3 bases are TGTGCCAGTAGTCTCTCTTCTTTGGAGACCCAGTACTTC. J is TRBJ2-5 and V is TRBV19; no clear D gene. Germline V gives CDR1 LNHDA, CDR2 SQIVND (reference sequence). The CDR3 length is 13 residues. The V end lost 5 bases, the J end lost 5 bases, and 12 bases lay between the germline ends.

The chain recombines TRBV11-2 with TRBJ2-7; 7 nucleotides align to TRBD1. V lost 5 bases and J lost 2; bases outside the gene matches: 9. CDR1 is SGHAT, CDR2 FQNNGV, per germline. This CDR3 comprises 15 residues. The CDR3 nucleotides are TGTGCCAGCAGCGTCACCGGGACAGCCCCCTACGAGCAGTACTTC. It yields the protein CASSVTGTAPYEQYF. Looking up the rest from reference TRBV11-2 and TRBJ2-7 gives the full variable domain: EAGVAQSPRYKIIEKRQSVAFWCNPISGHATLYWYQQILGQGPKLLIQFQNNGVVDDSQLPKDRFSAERLKGVDSTLKIQPAKLEDSAVYLCASSVTGTAPYEQYFGPGTRLTVT.

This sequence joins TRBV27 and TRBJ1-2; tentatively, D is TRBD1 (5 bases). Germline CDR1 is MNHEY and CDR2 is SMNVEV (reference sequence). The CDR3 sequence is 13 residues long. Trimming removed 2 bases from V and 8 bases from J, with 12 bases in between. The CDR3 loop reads CASSLGGAQGYTF. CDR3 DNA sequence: TGTGCCAGCAGTTTAGGTGGGGCGCAGGGCTACACCTTC.

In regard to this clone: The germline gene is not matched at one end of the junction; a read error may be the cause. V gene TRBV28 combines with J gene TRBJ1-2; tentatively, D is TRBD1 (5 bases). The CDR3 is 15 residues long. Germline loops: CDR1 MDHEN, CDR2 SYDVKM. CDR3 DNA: TGTGCCAGCAGTTTACCCCTCTCGACAGCCCAGGCTATGCCCTTC. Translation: CASSLPLSTAQAMPF.

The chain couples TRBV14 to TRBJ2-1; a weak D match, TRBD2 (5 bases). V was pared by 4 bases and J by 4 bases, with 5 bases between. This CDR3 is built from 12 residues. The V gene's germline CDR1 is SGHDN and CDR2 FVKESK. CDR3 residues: CASSPGYNEQFF. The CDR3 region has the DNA TGTGCCAGCAGCCCGGGGTACAATGAGCAGTTCTTC.

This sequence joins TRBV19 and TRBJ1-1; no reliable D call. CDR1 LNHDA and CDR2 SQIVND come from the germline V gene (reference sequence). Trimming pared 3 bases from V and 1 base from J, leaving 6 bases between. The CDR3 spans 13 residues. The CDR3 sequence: CASSMRRNTEAFF. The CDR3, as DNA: TGTGCCAGTAGTATGAGGAGGAACACTGAAGCTTTCTTT.

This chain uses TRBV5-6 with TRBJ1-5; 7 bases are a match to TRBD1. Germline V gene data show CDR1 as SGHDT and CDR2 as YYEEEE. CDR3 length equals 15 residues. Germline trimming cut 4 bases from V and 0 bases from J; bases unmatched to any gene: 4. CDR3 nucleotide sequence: TGTGCCAGCAGCCTTGGGACAGTTAGCAATCAGCCCCAGCATTTT. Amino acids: CASSLGTVSNQPQHF.

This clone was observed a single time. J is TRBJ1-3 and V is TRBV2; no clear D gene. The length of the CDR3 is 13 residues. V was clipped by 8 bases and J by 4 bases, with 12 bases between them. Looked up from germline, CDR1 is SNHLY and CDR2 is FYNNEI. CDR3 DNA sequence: TGTGCCAGCGGAACCCTGACGGGAAACACCATATATTTT. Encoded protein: CASGTLTGNTIYF.

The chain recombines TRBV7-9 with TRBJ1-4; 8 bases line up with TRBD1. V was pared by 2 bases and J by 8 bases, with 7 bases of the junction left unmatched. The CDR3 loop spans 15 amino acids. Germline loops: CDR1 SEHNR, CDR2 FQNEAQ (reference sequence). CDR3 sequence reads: CASSLLPGQEEKLFF. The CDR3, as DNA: TGTGCCAGCAGCTTATTACCGGGACAGGAGGAAAAACTGTTTTTT.

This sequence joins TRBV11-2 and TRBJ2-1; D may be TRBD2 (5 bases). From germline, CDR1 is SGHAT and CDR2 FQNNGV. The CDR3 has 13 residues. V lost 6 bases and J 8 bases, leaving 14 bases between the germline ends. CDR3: CASRPRGFDEQFF. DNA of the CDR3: TGTGCCAGCAGACCCCGGGGTTTCGATGAGCAGTTCTTC.

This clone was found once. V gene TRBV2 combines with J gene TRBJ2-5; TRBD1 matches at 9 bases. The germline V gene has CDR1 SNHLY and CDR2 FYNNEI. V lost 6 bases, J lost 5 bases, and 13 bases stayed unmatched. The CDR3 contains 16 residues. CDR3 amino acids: CASRTNLLGTGETQYF. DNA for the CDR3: TGTGCCAGCAGGACAAACTTGCTTGGGACAGGGGAGACCCAGTACTTC.

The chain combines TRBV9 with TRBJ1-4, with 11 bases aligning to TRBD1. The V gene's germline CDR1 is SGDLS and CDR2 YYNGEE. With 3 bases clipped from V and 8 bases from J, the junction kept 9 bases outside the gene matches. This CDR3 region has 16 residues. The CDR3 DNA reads TGTGCCAGCAGCGCGGACAGGGGGCCAAACGAAGAAAAACTGTTTTTT. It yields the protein CASSADRGPNEEKLFF. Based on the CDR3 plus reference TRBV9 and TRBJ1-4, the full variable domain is DSGVTQTPKHLITATGQRVTLRCSPRSGDLSVYWYQQSLDQGLQFLIQYYNGEERAKGNILERFSAQQFPDLHSELNLSSLELGDSALYFCASSADRGPNEEKLFFGSGTQLSVL.

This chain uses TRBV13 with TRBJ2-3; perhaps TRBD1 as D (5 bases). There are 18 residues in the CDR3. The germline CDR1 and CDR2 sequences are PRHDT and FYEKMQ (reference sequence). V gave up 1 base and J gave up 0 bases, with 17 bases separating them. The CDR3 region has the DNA TGTGCCAGCAGCTTAGCTATCCTACAGGCCTCGAGCACAGATACGCAGTATTTT. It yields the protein CASSLAILQASSTDTQYF.

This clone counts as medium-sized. The CDR3: CASSHQPSTGELFF. The CDR3 bases are TGCGCCAGCAGCCACCAGCCATCCACCGGGGAGCTGTTTTTT. This chain uses TRBV4-3 with TRBJ2-2; unclear D gene. Germline V gene data show CDR1 as LGHNA and CDR2 as YSLEER. The CDR3 has 14 amino acids. Trimming stripped 3 bases from V and 4 bases from J, with 9 bases between.

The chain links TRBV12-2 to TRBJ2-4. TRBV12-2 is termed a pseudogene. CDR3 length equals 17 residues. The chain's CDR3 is CASRLGVTETSKNIQYF. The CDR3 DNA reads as TGTGCAAGTCGCTTAGGAGTTACAGAGACTTCCAAAAACATTCAGTACTTC.

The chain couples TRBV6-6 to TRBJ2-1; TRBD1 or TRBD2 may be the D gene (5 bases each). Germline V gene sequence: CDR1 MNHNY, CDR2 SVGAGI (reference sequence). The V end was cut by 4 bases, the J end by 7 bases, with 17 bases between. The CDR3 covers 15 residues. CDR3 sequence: CASSSTRDGINEQFF. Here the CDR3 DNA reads TGTGCCAGCAGTTCAACCCGGGACGGCATAAATGAGCAGTTCTTC.